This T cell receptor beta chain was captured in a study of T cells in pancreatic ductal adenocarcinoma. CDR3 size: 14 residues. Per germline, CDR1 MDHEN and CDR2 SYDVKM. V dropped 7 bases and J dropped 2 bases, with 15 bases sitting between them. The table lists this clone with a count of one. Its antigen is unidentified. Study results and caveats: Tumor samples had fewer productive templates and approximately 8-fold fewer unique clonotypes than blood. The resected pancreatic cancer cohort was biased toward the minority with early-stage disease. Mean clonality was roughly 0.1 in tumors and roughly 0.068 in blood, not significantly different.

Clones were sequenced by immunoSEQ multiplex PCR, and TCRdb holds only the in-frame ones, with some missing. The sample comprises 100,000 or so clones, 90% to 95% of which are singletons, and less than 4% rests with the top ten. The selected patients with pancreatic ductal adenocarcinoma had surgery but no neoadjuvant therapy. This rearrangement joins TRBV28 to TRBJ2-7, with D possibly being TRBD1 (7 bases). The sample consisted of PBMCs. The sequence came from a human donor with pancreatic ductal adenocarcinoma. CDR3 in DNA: TGTGCCAGCATTAGTCAGGGGGGAACCTACGAGCAGTACTTC. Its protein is CASISQGGTYEQYF.